This TCR beta chain is from a study of beta chain features in type 1 diabetes. Study background: Age, gender and cell yields were similar between patients and healthy donors. Findings and limits, study-wide: VDJ junctions in type 1 diabetes patients carried more deletions and fewer insertions.

The sequenced template was cDNA made from the entire isolated RNA. TCRdb's copy holds only in-frame clones and misses some; the assay was immunoSEQ multiplex PCR. The sample yields about 330,000 clones, roughly 11% seen once. One heparinised blood draw averaging roughly 100 mL was given by each donor. The V end lost 5 bases, the J end lost 6 bases, and 19 bases lay between the germline ends. CDR1 and CDR2 (germline): SGHTA, FQGNSA. This CDR3 comprises 15 residues. Points on this clone: Antigen: not known.

V usage is TRBV7-2 and J usage is TRBJ2-5; D might be TRBD2 (7 bases). Sample: naive CD4+ T cells from blood. The sequence was collected from a woman aged 30 to 39 in good health. This chain's CDR3 is CASSHPGGELKTQYF. DNA for the CDR3: TGTGCCAGCAGCCATCCGGGGGGCGAGCTCAAGACCCAGTACTTC.